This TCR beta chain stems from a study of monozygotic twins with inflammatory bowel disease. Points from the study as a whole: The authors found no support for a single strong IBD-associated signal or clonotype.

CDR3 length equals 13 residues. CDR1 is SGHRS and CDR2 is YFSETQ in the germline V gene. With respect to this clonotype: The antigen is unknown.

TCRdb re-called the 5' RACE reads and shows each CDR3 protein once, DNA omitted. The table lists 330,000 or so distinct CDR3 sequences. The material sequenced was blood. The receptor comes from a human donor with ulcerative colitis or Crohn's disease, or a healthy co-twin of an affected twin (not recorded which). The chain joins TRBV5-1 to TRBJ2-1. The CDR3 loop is CASSLRGRDEQFF.